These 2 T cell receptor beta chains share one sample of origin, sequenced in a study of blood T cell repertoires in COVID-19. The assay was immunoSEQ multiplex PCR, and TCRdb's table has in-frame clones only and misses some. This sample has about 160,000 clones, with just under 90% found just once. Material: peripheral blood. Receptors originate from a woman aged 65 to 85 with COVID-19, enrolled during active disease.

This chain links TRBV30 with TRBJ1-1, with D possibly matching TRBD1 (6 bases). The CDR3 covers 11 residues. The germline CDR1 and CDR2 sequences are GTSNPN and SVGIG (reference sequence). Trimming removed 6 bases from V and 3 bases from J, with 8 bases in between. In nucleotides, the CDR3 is TGTGCCTGTTCAGGGGACACTGAAGCTTTCTTT. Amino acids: CACSGDTEAFF.

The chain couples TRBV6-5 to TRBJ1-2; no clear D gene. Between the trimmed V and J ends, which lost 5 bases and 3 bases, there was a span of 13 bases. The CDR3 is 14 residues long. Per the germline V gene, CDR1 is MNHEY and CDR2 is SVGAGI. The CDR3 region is CASSRLGSHYGYTF. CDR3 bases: TGTGCCAGCAGTCGACTCGGGTCACACTATGGCTACACCTTC.